This TCR beta chain was sequenced during a study of blood T cell repertoires in COVID-19. Overall study context: Whether acute or convalescent, the COVID-19 samples came from the United States, Italy and Spain.

Measured with immunoSEQ multiplex PCR; TCRdb has only the in-frame clones, and not every one. Altogether 150,000 to 250,000 clones are present, roughly four fifths being singletons, with the ten largest covering about 10%. Trimming removed 5 bases from V and 3 bases from J, with 10 bases in between. This CDR3 spans 13 amino acids. Ages ranged from about 18 to 89 years, with residence in 24 US areas. Researchers sorted participants into cohorts using their self-reported clinical history. The chain combines TRBV12-3 or TRBV12-4 with TRBJ1-1, with D possibly TRBD1 on 6 matching bases. The sample consisted of PBMCs or T cells enriched from blood (not recorded which). This TCR was sampled from a man between 35 and 55 years old who had recovered from COVID-19. CDR3 sequence reads: CASSPGHYTEAFF. The CDR3 DNA is TGTGCCAGCAGTCCGGGACATTACACTGAAGCTTTCTTT.